A single sample is the source of the 28 T cell receptor beta chains below, sequenced in a study of blood T cell repertoires in COVID-19. Profiled with immunoSEQ multiplex PCR; TCRdb holds only in-frame clones, not every one. The repertoire consists of about 260,000 clones, with 80% to 90% occurring once and the leading ten covering roughly 2%. Material for sequencing was peripheral blood. These receptors came from a man in his thirties or forties with active or convalescent COVID-19.

The chain carries TRBV6-1 and TRBJ2-1, with TRBD2 identical over 14 bases. The CDR3 has 16 residues. Per germline, CDR1 MNHNS and CDR2 SASEGT. V dropped 0 bases and J dropped 9; count of bases not matched to a gene: 4. CDR3 amino acids: CASSEATSGGAGEQFF. CDR3 nucleotides: TGTGCCAGCAGTGAAGCGACTAGCGGGGGGGCAGGTGAGCAGTTCTTC.

The table lists this clone with a few counts. The CDR3 loop reads CASSLAEDAPTWDSPLHF. The CDR3 bases are TGCGCCAGCAGCTTGGCGGAGGATGCCCCTACGTGGGATTCACCCCTCCACTTT. This rearrangement joins TRBV5-1 to TRBJ1-6; D unclear. Per germline, CDR1 SGHRS and CDR2 YFSETQ. The length of the CDR3 is 18 residues. Trimming took 0 bases from V and 8 from J, leaving 21 bases between them.

The chain is built from TRBV6-5 and TRBJ2-5; TRBD1 matches 7 bases. This CDR3 has 12 amino acids. The germline gives CDR1 MNHEY, CDR2 SVGAGI. Trimming cost V 8 bases and J 2 bases; bases outside gene matches: 2. The CDR3 DNA is TGTGCCAGCCGGACAGGACAAGAGACCCAGTACTTC. It codes for CASRTGQETQYF.

This chain links TRBV19 with TRBJ1-4; D not resolved. This CDR3 has 15 amino acids. Germline V CDR1 and CDR2: LNHDA, SQIVND (reference sequence). Trimming removed 1 base at V and 3 bases at J, with 9 bases between. CDR3 amino acids: CASSIASGANEKLFF. The CDR3 DNA reads as TGTGCCAGTAGTATAGCCAGTGGTGCTAATGAAAAACTGTTTTTT.

The gene calls are TRBV9 and TRBJ2-7, with D possibly being TRBD1 (5 bases). The ends were cut back, 0 bases at V and 5 bases at J, with 12 bases in the middle. CDR3 size: 14 residues. Germline V gene sequence: CDR1 SGDLS, CDR2 YYNGEE. CDR3 sequence (DNA): TGTGCCAGCAGCGTAGCAGGCAGGGCCCACGAGCAGTACTTC. It specifies CASSVAGRAHEQYF.

This rearrangement joins TRBV29-1 to TRBJ2-2; 9 bases are shared with TRBD1. This CDR3 is 15 amino acids long. Germline V gene lookup returns CDR1 SQVTM and CDR2 ANQGSEA. V dropped 3 bases and J dropped 5; count of bases not matched to a gene: 7. CDR3 sequence: CSVEPSGQGTGELFF. In nucleotides, the CDR3 is TGCAGCGTTGAGCCATCGGGACAGGGTACCGGGGAGCTGTTTTTT.

CDR3 loop: CASSLASGQAGETQYF. CDR3 in DNA: TGTGCCAGCAGCTTAGCTTCCGGACAGGCGGGAGAGACCCAGTACTTC. The chain has TRBV7-2 and TRBJ2-5; 7 nucleotides line up with TRBD1. The J segment lost 4 bases and the V segment lost 0 bases, leaving 8 bases of the junction unmatched. Germline CDR1 reads SGHTA; CDR2 reads FQGNSA. The CDR3 is 16 amino acids. The variable domain in full, with the rest retrieved from reference TRBV7-2 and TRBJ2-5, is GAGVSQSPSNKVTEKGKDVELRCDPISGHTALYWYRQSLGQGLEFLIYFQGNSAPDKSGLPSDRFSAERTGGSVSTLTIQRTQQEDSAVYLCASSLASGQAGETQYFGPGTRLLVL.

This clone appeared a single time. The V gene is TRBV27, the J gene TRBJ1-2; 9 bases align to TRBD1. Germline loops: CDR1 MNHEY, CDR2 SMNVEV (reference sequence). J lost 4 bases, V lost 5 bases, and 2 bases had no gene match. CDR3 length equals 13 residues. The CDR3 nucleotides are TGTGCCAGCAGTACAGGGGGCAGCTATGGCTACACCTTC. Amino acids: CASSTGGSYGYTF.

This rearrangement joins TRBV9 to TRBJ1-6; D ambiguous. Trimming left V 3 bases short and J 9 bases short, with 13 bases between. Germline values: CDR1 SGDLS, CDR2 YYNGEE. The CDR3 has 14 residues. The CDR3 here is CASSAEGSLSPLHF. In DNA, the CDR3 is TGTGCCAGCAGCGCAGAGGGTTCTCTTTCACCCCTCCACTTT.

The chain links TRBV6-2 or TRBV6-3 to TRBJ2-5; D possibly corresponds to TRBD1 (6 bases). There are 13 residues in the CDR3. Trimming took 6 bases from V and 0 from J, leaving 8 bases between them. From germline, CDR1 is MNHEY and CDR2 SVGEGT. This chain's CDR3 is CASSRDNQETQYF. The CDR3 bases are TGTGCCAGCAGCCGGGACAACCAAGAGACCCAGTACTTC.

V and J are TRBV20-1 and TRBJ2-5; tentative D call: TRBD2 (5 bases). There are 10 residues in the CDR3. CDR1 and CDR2 from the germline V gene are DFQATT and SNEGSKA (reference sequence). The CDR3 protein is CSAGEETQYF. The DNA of the CDR3 is TGCAGCGCGGGTGAAGAGACCCAGTACTTC.

In its sample, this clone was seen once. DNA for the CDR3: TGCAGTGCTAGAGCGGGGTACGAGCAGTACTTC. Encoded protein: CSARAGYEQYF. The gene calls are TRBV20-1 and TRBJ2-7, with D possibly matching TRBD2 (5 bases). This CDR3 has 11 amino acids. V lost 1 base and J lost 4, with 5 bases in between. CDR1 and CDR2 (germline): DFQATT, SNEGSKA (reference sequence).

The chain carries TRBV19 and TRBJ1-6, with 7 bases lining up with TRBD1. V lost 10 bases, J lost 6 bases, and 12 bases stayed unmatched. The CDR3 is made up of 15 amino acids. Germline assignment: CDR1 LNHDA and CDR2 SQIVND (reference sequence). This chain's CDR3 is CATHPTDRVNSPLHF. The CDR3 nucleotides read TGTGCCACCCACCCGACAGACAGGGTTAATTCACCCCTCCACTTT.

This clone was observed a few times. The V call is TRBV9, the J call TRBJ1-3; 7 bases are a match to TRBD1. The germline gives CDR1 SGDLS, CDR2 YYNGEE. CDR3 length: 16 amino acids. V shed 0 bases, J shed 4 bases, and the junction held 7 bases outside the gene matches. In DNA, the CDR3 is TGTGCCAGCAGCGTAGATAAGGGGGCTTACGGAAACACCATATATTTT. Its protein product is CASSVDKGAYGNTIYF.

The chain is built from TRBV15 and TRBJ2-5, with 8 bases identical to TRBD1. Trimming at V came to 1 base and at J to 2 bases, leaving 12 bases not matched to a gene. The CDR3 sequence is 18 residues long. Germline V gene data show CDR1 as LNHNV and CDR2 as YYDKDF (reference sequence). The CDR3 sequence is CATSRGLLDRAQQETQYF. The CDR3 nucleotides read TGTGCCACCAGCAGAGGTCTCTTGGACAGGGCGCAGCAAGAGACCCAGTACTTC.

This clone was detected only once. The rearrangement links TRBV7-2 to TRBJ2-1; TRBD2 matches 12 bases. CDR1 is SGHTA and CDR2 is FQGNSA in the germline V gene. The CDR3 has 14 amino acids. J gave up 15 bases and V 3 bases, and 9 bases lay outside the gene matches. CDR3 nucleotides: TGTGCCAGCAGCTTTCAGACTAGCGGGGGACACTTGTTCTTC. Protein: CASSFQTSGGHLFF. The variable domain in full, with the rest retrieved from reference TRBV7-2 and TRBJ2-1, is GAGVSQSPSNKVTEKGKDVELRCDPISGHTALYWYRQSLGQGLEFLIYFQGNSAPDKSGLPSDRFSAERTGGSVSTLTIQRTQQEDSAVYLCASSFQTSGGHLFFGPGTRLTVL.

This clone turned up a few times. This sequence joins TRBV7-2 and TRBJ2-7; 7 positions match TRBD2. This CDR3 has 15 amino acids. V lost 5 bases and J lost 4; bases outside the gene matches: 11. Germline V gene data show CDR1 as SGHTA and CDR2 as FQGNSA. The CDR3 nucleotides are TGTGCCAGCAGCCCTATGGCGGGGGTCGGTTACGAGCAGTACTTC. Protein product: CASSPMAGVGYEQYF.

The V call is TRBV6-5, the J call TRBJ2-7, with 7 bases fitting TRBD1. Per the germline V gene, CDR1 is MNHEY and CDR2 is SVGAGI. This CDR3 spans 16 amino acids. V shed 2 bases and J 4 bases; nucleotides not matched to a gene: 11. The CDR3 here is CASSYPTGVGEYEQYF. For the CDR3, the DNA is TGTGCCAGCAGTTACCCTACAGGGGTTGGTGAGTACGAGCAGTACTTC.

V gene TRBV6-5 combines with J gene TRBJ1-2; 7 bases are shared with TRBD1. The germline V gene has CDR1 MNHEY and CDR2 SVGAGI. The CDR3 covers 13 residues. The V and J ends lost 6 bases and 6 bases, in that order; junction bases with no gene match: 7. CDR3 amino acids: CASSRTGGDGYTF. The CDR3 bases are TGTGCCAGCAGCCGGACAGGTGGGGATGGCTACACCTTC.

V usage is TRBV7-9 and J usage is TRBJ2-5; 7 nucleotides agree with TRBD2. Looked up from germline, CDR1 is SEHNR and CDR2 is FQNEAQ (reference sequence). This CDR3 spans 16 amino acids. With V trimmed by 5 bases and J by 3 bases, 12 bases remained unmatched. CDR3 region: CASSPEGQRGKETQYF. The CDR3 DNA reads as TGTGCCAGCAGCCCCGAGGGCCAGCGGGGTAAAGAGACCCAGTACTTC.

The chain couples TRBV5-6 to TRBJ2-1; TRBD1 aligns across 12 bases. V dropped 7 bases and J dropped 10; count of bases not matched to a gene: 12. This CDR3 is 15 amino acids long. The germline V gene encodes CDR1 SGHDT and CDR2 YYEEEE. CDR3: CASRRRDRGRREQFF. CDR3 nucleotide sequence: TGTGCCAGCCGCCGTAGGGACAGGGGGCGTCGGGAGCAGTTCTTC.

This clone is a singleton in its sample. The chain uses TRBV12-3 or TRBV12-4 and TRBJ1-4, with D unresolved. The CDR3 is 12 residues long. Trimming removed 2 bases at V and 7 bases at J, with 5 bases between. Written as DNA, the CDR3 is TGTGCCAGCAGTTTACTGGCTGAAAAACTGTTTTTT. Its translation is CASSLLAEKLFF.

The chain recombines TRBV10-2 with TRBJ2-2, with unresolved D. This CDR3 has 18 residues. Trimming removed 2 bases at V and 1 base at J, with 17 bases between. Germline V lookup: CDR1 WSHSY, CDR2 SAAADI. CDR3 amino acids: CASSEILARPKNTGELFF. CDR3 bases: TGCGCCAGCAGTGAGATTTTGGCGAGGCCTAAGAACACCGGGGAGCTGTTTTTT.

CDR3 protein: CASSYGQGNSGANVLTF. CDR3 in DNA: TGCGCCAGCAGTTACGGACAGGGAAACTCTGGGGCCAACGTCCTGACTTTC. The chain employs TRBV5-1 and TRBJ2-6; TRBD1 agrees at 8 bases. Germline loops: CDR1 SGHRS, CDR2 YFSETQ. The V segment lost 5 bases and the J segment 0 bases; nucleotides outside the gene matches: 7. The CDR3 has 17 amino acids. Complete variable domain (other parts from reference TRBV5-1 and TRBJ2-6): KAGVTQTPRYLIKTRGQQVTLSCSPISGHRSVSWYQQTPGQGLQFLFEYFSETQRNKGNFPGRFSGRQFSNSRSEMNVSTLELGDSALYLCASSYGQGNSGANVLTFGAGSRLTVL.

The chain uses TRBV10-2 and TRBJ2-1; D not resolved. Trimming removed 8 bases from V and 6 bases from J, with 8 bases in between. Per the germline V gene, CDR1 is WSHSY and CDR2 is SAAADI. This CDR3 comprises 11 residues. DNA for the CDR3: TGCGCCAGCCTAGGTCTCAATGAGCAGTTCTTC. Translated, it gives CASLGLNEQFF.

This rearrangement joins TRBV7-3 to TRBJ1-5, with a tentative D call TRBD1 (5 bases). Trimming removed 3 bases from V and 6 bases from J, with 18 bases in between. From germline, CDR1 is SGHTA and CDR2 FQGTGA. The CDR3 sequence is 16 residues long. CDR3 amino acids: CASSFHRNPIGQPQHF. CDR3 DNA: TGTGCCAGCAGCTTTCACAGGAACCCTATAGGTCAGCCCCAGCATTTT.

This chain joins TRBV3-1 (or the pseudogene TRBV3-2) and TRBJ1-2; D is perhaps TRBD1 (6 bases). The CDR3 covers 16 residues. V dropped 0 bases and J dropped 1 base, with 12 bases sitting between them. The germline V gene encodes CDR1 LGHDT and CDR2 YNNKEL (reference sequence). CDR3 sequence reads: CASSQDPQGYNYGYTF. The CDR3 bases are TGTGCCAGCAGCCAAGATCCCCAGGGGTATAACTATGGCTACACCTTC.

This sequence joins TRBV18 and TRBJ1-6; 10 bases map to TRBD1. The CDR3 contains 14 residues. The V segment lost 5 bases and the J segment 7 bases; nucleotides outside the gene matches: 2. Per the germline V gene, CDR1 is KGHSH and CDR2 is LQKENI. The CDR3 DNA reads TGTGCCAGCTCAAGGGACAGGGGAAATTCACCCCTCCACTTT. Protein product: CASSRDRGNSPLHF. The variable domain in full, with the rest retrieved from reference TRBV18 and TRBJ1-6, is NAGVMQNPRHLVRRRGQEARLRCSPMKGHSHVYWYRQLPEEGLKFMVYLQKENIIDESGMPKERFSAEFPKEGPSILRIQQVVRGDSAAYFCASSRDRGNSPLHFGNGTRLTVT.